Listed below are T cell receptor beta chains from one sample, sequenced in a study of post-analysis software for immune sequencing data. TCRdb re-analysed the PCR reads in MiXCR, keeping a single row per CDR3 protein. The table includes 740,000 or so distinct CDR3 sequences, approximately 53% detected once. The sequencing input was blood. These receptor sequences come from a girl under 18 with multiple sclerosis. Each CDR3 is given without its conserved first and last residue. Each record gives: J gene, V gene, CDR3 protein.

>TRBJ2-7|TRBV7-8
ASSANRDRSYEQY
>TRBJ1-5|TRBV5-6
ASSGTGVNQPQH
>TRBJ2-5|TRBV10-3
AISPGGRQETQY
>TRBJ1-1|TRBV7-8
ASSLEGTVWWGTEAF
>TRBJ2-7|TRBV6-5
ASSYAPGQSYEQY
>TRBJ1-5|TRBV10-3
ATQGEHGDQPQH
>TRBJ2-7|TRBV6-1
ASSWGEEQY
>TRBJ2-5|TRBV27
ASSPPTAGGLQETQY
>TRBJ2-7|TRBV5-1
ASSLSSGLSYEQY
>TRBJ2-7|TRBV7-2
ASSLDATGSAYEQY
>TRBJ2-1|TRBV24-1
ATSDSRDRVNEQF
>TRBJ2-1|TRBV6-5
ASTGAELSYNEQF
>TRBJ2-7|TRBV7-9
ASFDRGISYEQY
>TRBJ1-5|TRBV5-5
ASSRVFSNQPQH
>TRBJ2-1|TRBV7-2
ASSLGGPGLDEQF
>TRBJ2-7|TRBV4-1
ASSQAGVPGSYEQY
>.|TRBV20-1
SARDQARAHEQY